A single sample gave rise to the 22 T cell receptor beta chains below, sequenced in a study of shared clonotypes between healthy human individuals. The protocol was immunoSEQ multiplex PCR, while the TCRdb copy is restricted to in-frame clones and leaves out a portion. The sample includes approximately 2,000,000 clones, less than 95% of them seen just once. Sequences were obtained from naive CD4+ T cells from PBMCs. Subset indicated: CD45RA+ positively selected. These receptors all come from a man between 18 and 29 years old in good health. Some clones in this sample may be carry-over from other donors' samples.

The chain recombines TRBV25-1 with TRBJ2-5; no firm D call. V lost 4 bases to trimming and J lost 7 bases, with 10 bases between them. Per the germline V gene, CDR1 is MGHDK and CDR2 is SYGVNS. The CDR3 loop spans 12 amino acids. CDR3 nucleotides: TGTGCCAGCAGTGCCCGCGCCGGGACCCAGTACTTC. Its translation: CASSARAGTQYF.

The chain links TRBV29-1 to TRBJ2-2, with no clear D. The CDR3 extends over 14 amino acids. The ends were cut back, 4 bases at V and 5 bases at J, with 14 bases in the middle. Germline CDR1 reads SQVTM; CDR2 reads ANQGSEA. The CDR3, as DNA: TGCAGCGTTGTTTTCTTCTCTATAACCGGGGAGCTGTTTTTT. Translating gives CSVVFFSITGELFF.

J is TRBJ1-1 and V is TRBV5-1, with D possibly matching TRBD1 (5 bases). Germline V gene sequence: CDR1 SGHRS, CDR2 YFSETQ. This CDR3 is built from 16 residues. V was cut by 0 bases and J by 1 base, with 13 bases left in between. CDR3 residues: CASSLGAGPPNTEAFF. The CDR3 region has the DNA TGCGCCAGCAGCTTGGGGGCAGGGCCTCCGAACACTGAAGCTTTCTTT.

The V gene is TRBV6-1, the J gene TRBJ2-7; D unclear. Trimming shortened V by 2 bases and J by 0 bases, and 11 bases separated the two germline ends. The CDR3 spans 15 residues. The germline V gene has CDR1 MNHNS and CDR2 SASEGT. The CDR3 loop is CASSERSLSSYEQYF. DNA for the CDR3: TGTGCCAGCAGTGAACGTAGCCTAAGCTCCTACGAGCAGTACTTC.

J is TRBJ1-1 and V is TRBV9; D may be TRBD1 (6 bases). CDR1 SGDLS and CDR2 YYNGEE come from the germline V gene. This CDR3 comprises 13 residues. The V and J ends lost 3 bases and 10 bases respectively, with 16 bases between them. The CDR3 DNA is TGTGCCAGCAGCGGACCCGGGGGCTCTAGAGCTTTCTTT. Its translation: CASSGPGGSRAFF.

V gene TRBV5-8 combines with J gene TRBJ1-5, with 7 bases identical to TRBD1. The CDR3 totals 17 residues. CDR1 is SGHTS, CDR2 YDEGEE, per germline. The junction had 7 bases not matched to a gene; V was cut back by 0 bases and J by 1 base. In DNA form, the CDR3 reads TGTGCCAGCAGCTTGGGGCAGGGGGTAGGAAGCAATCAGCCCCAGCATTTT. This sequence encodes CASSLGQGVGSNQPQHF.

The V call is TRBV4-1, the J call TRBJ2-1, with 10 bases fitting TRBD2. Germline CDR1 is MGHRA and CDR2 is YSYEKL. V shed 0 bases, J shed 9 bases, and the junction held 5 bases outside the gene matches. The CDR3 sequence is 15 residues long. CDR3 residues: CASSQDQAGGTEQFF. CDR3 bases: TGCGCCAGCAGCCAAGACCAAGCGGGAGGGACTGAGCAGTTCTTC.

V is TRBV5-4 and J is TRBJ1-3; D gene ambiguous. The CDR3 sequence is 18 residues long. The germline V and J ends were trimmed by 1 base and 0 bases, with 17 bases remaining between them. Germline V CDR1 and CDR2: SGHNT, YYREEE (reference sequence). The DNA for the CDR3 is TGTGCCAGCAGCTTGAGAGTGTGGGGAGCAGGCTCTGGAAACACCATATATTTT. It encodes CASSLRVWGAGSGNTIYF.

The chain uses TRBV5-6 and TRBJ1-1, with a tentative D call TRBD1 (5 bases). Per germline, CDR1 SGHDT and CDR2 YYEEEE. This CDR3 region has 13 residues. Trimming cost V 1 base and J 2 bases, with 6 bases left between them. The CDR3 DNA sequence: TGTGCCAGCAGCTTGCAGGGAAACACTGAAGCTTTCTTT. Its protein product is CASSLQGNTEAFF.

DNA of the CDR3: TGTGCCAGCAGTGTGCCGGGACTAGCGGGAGCCGGGGAGCTGTTTTTT. Translation gives CASSVPGLAGAGELFF. This chain uses TRBV6-1 with TRBJ2-2, with 14 bases fitting TRBD2. The CDR3 is made up of 16 amino acids. V shed 4 bases and J 6 bases; nucleotides not matched to a gene: 4. CDR1 MNHNS and CDR2 SASEGT come from the germline V gene.

J is TRBJ2-1 and V is TRBV2, with a weak D call TRBD1 (5 bases). The CDR3 covers 13 residues. The germline CDR1 and CDR2 sequences are SNHLY and FYNNEI. V lost 7 bases and J lost 5, with 12 bases in between. The CDR3 loop reads CASTSRQNNEQFF. The CDR3 coding sequence is TGTGCCAGCACCTCCCGACAGAACAATGAGCAGTTCTTC.

This chain uses TRBV28 with TRBJ2-7, with D possibly matching TRBD2 (6 bases). CDR3 length: 12 amino acids. Germline CDR1 MDHEN, CDR2 SYDVKM. Trimming removed 3 bases from V and 6 bases from J, with 9 bases in between. The CDR3 region is CASSFGGFEQYF. CDR3 bases: TGTGCCAGCAGTTTCGGAGGGTTCGAGCAGTACTTC.

This clone was seen just once. The rearrangement uses TRBV27 and TRBJ2-5; 11 nucleotides match TRBD1. CDR3 length equals 15 residues. With 5 bases clipped from V and 5 bases from J, the junction kept 7 bases outside the gene matches. Germline V lookup: CDR1 MNHEY, CDR2 SMNVEV (reference sequence). The CDR3 is CASSHGQGAGETQYF. DNA of the CDR3: TGTGCCAGCAGTCACGGACAGGGGGCTGGCGAGACCCAGTACTTC.

This clone was seen only a few times. The chain recombines TRBV2 with TRBJ1-2; no clear D gene. Germline V gene data show CDR1 as SNHLY and CDR2 as FYNNEI. V dropped 4 bases and J dropped 4 bases, with 10 bases sitting between them. The CDR3 has 13 amino acids. DNA for the CDR3: TGTGCCAGCAGTGGTATGGAGGGCTATGGCTACACCTTC. Translating gives CASSGMEGYGYTF. Filled out from reference TRBV2 and TRBJ1-2, the complete variable domain reads EPEVTQTPSHQVTQMGQEVILRCVPISNHLYFYWYRQILGQKVEFLVSFYNNEISEKSEIFDDQFSVERPDGSNFTLKIRSTKLEDSAMYFCASSGMEGYGYTFGSGTRLTVV.

The rearrangement uses TRBV28 and TRBJ2-3; 8 bases align to TRBD2. Germline V lookup: CDR1 MDHEN, CDR2 SYDVKM. This CDR3 is 17 amino acids long. With 8 bases clipped from V and 3 bases from J, the junction kept 16 bases outside the gene matches. The CDR3 nucleotides are TGTGCCAGCTTACCCCGGTTAGGGACTAGGAGGACAGATACGCAGTATTTT. Translation gives CASLPRLGTRRTDTQYF.

The chain's CDR3 is CASSLDRGDRNQPQHF. The CDR3 DNA sequence: TGTGCCAGCAGCTTGGATCGGGGGGATCGCAATCAGCCCCAGCATTTT. This chain connects TRBV5-8 to TRBJ1-5, with TRBD1 as a possible D gene (5 bases). V was trimmed by 0 bases and J by 2 bases, leaving 12 bases between them. The CDR3 covers 16 residues. Germline CDR1 SGHTS, CDR2 YDEGEE.

The J gene is TRBJ2-7, the V gene TRBV28; possible D gene TRBD2, 5 bases. The CDR3 has 15 residues. Trimming removed 5 bases at V and 7 bases at J, with 21 bases between. Per germline, CDR1 MDHEN and CDR2 SYDVKM. CDR3 DNA: TGTGCCAGCAGTGGATCTGGGTCACAAACGGGGGAGCAGTACTTC. Protein: CASSGSGSQTGEQYF.

CDR3 nucleotide sequence: TGTGCCAGCAGTGACGGCTCCGGGACTCCTAGGTCGTACTTC. As protein: CASSDGSGTPRSYF. V usage is TRBV2 and J usage is TRBJ2-7; TRBD2 might be the D (6 bases). V lost 3 bases, J lost 12 bases, and 21 bases lay in between. From germline, CDR1 is SNHLY and CDR2 FYNNEI. The CDR3 extends over 14 amino acids.

The genes are TRBV11-2 and TRBJ2-3; D may be TRBD1 or TRBD2 (6 bases each). CDR1 and CDR2 (germline): SGHAT, FQNNGV. Trimming took 4 bases from V and 7 from J, leaving 15 bases between them. This CDR3 is 14 amino acids long. Here the CDR3 reads CASSSNPGANTQYF. The CDR3 coding sequence is TGTGCCAGCAGCTCAAACCCGGGGGCAAATACGCAGTATTTT.

The chain combines TRBV28 with TRBJ2-4, with D perhaps matching TRBD2 (6 bases). The CDR3 runs to 17 residues. V lost 4 bases and J 0 bases, leaving 16 bases between the germline ends. The V gene's germline CDR1 is MDHEN and CDR2 SYDVKM. CDR3 amino acids: CASSSAGSGEAKNIQYF. The CDR3 bases are TGTGCCAGCAGTTCAGCGGGCTCTGGGGAAGCCAAAAACATTCAGTACTTC.

This clone was seen a handful of times. The rearrangement links TRBV28 to TRBJ2-2; D uncertain. The germline V and J ends were trimmed by 3 bases and 0 bases, with 2 bases remaining between them. Germline assignment: CDR1 MDHEN and CDR2 SYDVKM. This CDR3 region has 13 residues. The CDR3 region is CASSLANTGELFF. CDR3 sequence (DNA): TGTGCCAGCAGTTTGGCGAACACCGGGGAGCTGTTTTTT.

The chain links TRBV5-1 to TRBJ1-2; D remains ambiguous. The CDR3 loop spans 14 amino acids. Trimming cost V 0 bases and J 1 base, with 7 bases left between them. Germline assignment: CDR1 SGHRS and CDR2 YFSETQ. CDR3 residues: CASSLGGLNYGYTF. CDR3 nucleotides: TGCGCCAGCAGCTTGGGAGGCCTTAACTATGGCTACACCTTC.